The text below deals with one TCR beta chain. Its antigen remains unidentified. This entry belongs to a study of OX40 agonist ivuxolimab in advanced cancers. Across the study: Every 2 weeks, ivuxolimab was infused into the patients intravenously at between 0.01 and 10 mg/kg. Patients achieving partial responses numbered three: one hepatocellular carcinoma case and two cutaneous melanoma cases. Patients undergoing dose escalation presented with hepatocellular carcinoma, melanoma, renal cell or head and neck cancer.

Findings and caveats of the study: The CD4+ and CD8+ T cells in the blood had expanded clonally by week 6 at 0.1 to 3.0 mg/kg.

Germline CDR1 WSHSY, CDR2 SAAADI. Trimming at V came to 0 bases and at J to 1 base, leaving 1 base not matched to a gene. The CDR3 sequence is 18 residues long. Repertoires were generated with immunoSEQ multiplex PCR, while TCRdb's copy carries only in-frame clones and drops some. The top ten hold about 5.4% of the sample, which has tens of thousands of clones, 60% to 80% seen once. The chain couples TRBV10-2 to TRBJ2-2, with 14 bases fitting TRBD2. This clonotype was sampled from an adult with an advanced solid tumor such as melanoma, head and neck, liver or kidney cancer. The sequenced sample was CD4+ or CD8+ T cells sorted from blood, obtained in a trial of the OX40 agonist ivuxolimab. CDR3 amino acids: CASSESGLAGVNTGELFF. CDR3 DNA: TGCGCCAGCAGTGAGTCGGGACTAGCGGGAGTGAACACCGGGGAGCTGTTTTTT.